The rows below give T cell receptor beta chains drawn from one sample of a study of beta chain features in type 1 diabetes. Repertoires were generated with immunoSEQ multiplex PCR, while TCRdb's copy carries only in-frame clones and drops some. The table shows under 950,000 clones, with 15% to 20% occurring only once. The sample taken for sequencing was naive CD4+ T cells from blood. These receptors were obtained from a young woman in good health. Each CDR3 is given with its conserved first and last residue. Each record gives: J gene, clone size, D gene, V gene, CDR3 DNA, CDR3 protein. A D gene is named only where the DNA matches it firmly. Size tells how often a clone was seen (once, few, many) or the class of an expanded clone, and some rows leave it out.

j_call: TRBJ2-5; clone_size: few; d_call: NA; v_call: TRBV25-1; cdr3_nt: TGTGCCAGCAGGGTACGCGGAGGGGCCCTTGAGACCCAGTACTTC; cdr3_aa: CASRVRGGALETQYF
j_call: TRBJ2-2; clone_size: few; d_call: TRBD1; v_call: TRBV18; cdr3_nt: TGTGCCAGCTCACCCGACCTTGACAGGGGCGCCGGGGAGCTGTTTTTT; cdr3_aa: CASSPDLDRGAGELFF
j_call: TRBJ2-1; clone_size: few; d_call: NA; v_call: TRBV5-1; cdr3_nt: TGCGCCAGCAAGGCAGGCAATGAGCAGTTCTTC; cdr3_aa: CASKAGNEQFF
j_call: TRBJ2-1; clone_size: few; d_call: NA; v_call: TRBV2; cdr3_nt: TGTGCCAGCACTCGGGGTTTCCATGAGCAGTTCTTC; cdr3_aa: CASTRGFHEQFF
j_call: TRBJ2-1; clone_size: few; d_call: NA; v_call: TRBV11-2; cdr3_nt: TGTGCCAGCAGCTTCCAGCGGTTCAACAATGAGCAGTTCTTC; cdr3_aa: CASSFQRFNNEQFF
j_call: TRBJ2-2; clone_size: few; d_call: TRBD2; v_call: TRBV9; cdr3_nt: TGTGCCAGCAGCCGGGGCGGGACTAGCGGGACCACCGGGGAGCTGTTTTTT; cdr3_aa: CASSRGGTSGTTGELFF
j_call: TRBJ2-7; clone_size: few; d_call: TRBD2; v_call: TRBV27; cdr3_nt: TGTGCCAGCCAAAGGACTAGCGGGTCCTACGAGCAGTACTTC; cdr3_aa: CASQRTSGSYEQYF
j_call: TRBJ2-1; clone_size: NA; d_call: TRBD2; v_call: TRBV7-8; cdr3_nt: TGTGCCAGCAGCTACCCAGCGGGAGCTCCTTCCTACAATGAGCAGTTCTTC; cdr3_aa: CASSYPAGAPSYNEQFF
j_call: TRBJ2-7; clone_size: few; d_call: NA; v_call: TRBV30; cdr3_nt: TGTGCCTGGAGGTCCCGAACAGACGAGCAGTACTTC; cdr3_aa: CAWRSRTDEQYF
j_call: TRBJ1-1; clone_size: NA; d_call: NA; v_call: TRBV11-1; cdr3_nt: TGTGCCAGCAGCTCAGAACCAGGGAACACTGAAGCTTTCTTT; cdr3_aa: CASSSEPGNTEAFF
j_call: TRBJ2-7; clone_size: NA; d_call: TRBD1; v_call: TRBV4-2; cdr3_nt: TGTGCCAGCAGCCAAACCGGGACAGGGTTCTACGAGCAGTACTTC; cdr3_aa: CASSQTGTGFYEQYF